Presented here are 15 T cell receptor beta chains from one specimen sequenced in a study of Ad26.COV2.S vaccination and SARS-CoV-2 variants. Data came from immunoSEQ multiplex PCR; TCRdb stores just in-frame clones and leaves some out. The repertoire includes about 320,000 clones, about 82% of them detected once, and approximately 2% sits in the top ten. Indicated treatment: around 19 received Ad26.COV2.S at low or high dose, single or two shots; 5 received placebo; per-sample allocation not given. Collection of the samples took place on day 63 after the first injection of vaccine or placebo. The sequencing used peripheral blood, collected in a trial of Ad26.COV2.S vaccine versus placebo. Every receptor here comes from a person aged 18-65 years who received the Ad26.COV2.S COVID-19 vaccine or a placebo.

J is TRBJ1-1 and V is TRBV15; TRBD1 matches at 7 bases. The CDR3 contains 18 residues. After removal of 0 bases from V and 4 bases from J, the junction contained 14 bases not matched to a gene. The germline V gene encodes CDR1 LNHNV and CDR2 YYDKDF (reference sequence). DNA of the CDR3: TGTGCCACCAGCAGAGATATGGGCAGGAGGGGGCTGAGCACTGAAGCTTTCTTT. Translation: CATSRDMGRRGLSTEAFF.

The J gene is TRBJ2-5, the V gene TRBV30; D ambiguous. The CDR3 runs to 12 residues. Trimming pared 4 bases from V and 1 base from J, leaving 7 bases between. CDR1 is GTSNPN, CDR2 SVGIG, per germline (reference sequence). DNA of the CDR3: TGTGCCTGGACCGGCAGCCAAGAGACCCAGTACTTC. Translated: CAWTGSQETQYF.

To note about this clone: This sample includes further DNA sequences coding for the same CDR3. The rearrangement links TRBV29-1 to TRBJ2-5, with unresolved D. V was clipped by 4 bases and J by 1 base, with 7 bases between them. This CDR3 has 12 amino acids. Per germline, CDR1 SQVTM and CDR2 ANQGSEA. The CDR3 loop reads CSVVRSQETQYF. The CDR3 DNA reads TGCAGCGTTGTAAGGTCCCAAGAGACCCAGTACTTC.

This clone was counted a few times. The genes are TRBV5-5 and TRBJ1-3; no clear D gene. The V gene lost 3 bases and the J gene lost 8 bases, with 24 bases spanning the gap. The V gene's germline CDR1 is SGHKS and CDR2 YYEKEE (reference sequence). This CDR3 comprises 17 residues. CDR3 protein: CASSSFTQSHSGDTIYF. Here the CDR3 DNA reads TGTGCCAGCAGCTCCTTCACACAGTCCCACTCAGGCGACACCATATATTTT.

The V and J genes are TRBV7-9 and TRBJ1-4; 9 nucleotides align to TRBD1. The V segment lost 5 bases and the J segment 8 bases; nucleotides outside the gene matches: 6. Per germline, CDR1 SEHNR and CDR2 FQNEAQ (reference sequence). The length of the CDR3 is 14 residues. The CDR3 spells CASSPGTGNEKLFF. The CDR3 coding sequence is TGTGCCAGCAGCCCGGGGACAGGGAACGAAAAACTGTTTTTT.

The V gene is TRBV6-5, the J gene TRBJ2-1, with 11 bases aligning to TRBD2. The CDR3 covers 15 residues. After removal of 5 bases from V and 5 bases from J, the junction contained 5 bases not matched to a gene. CDR1 is MNHEY, CDR2 SVGAGI, per germline. CDR3 sequence (DNA): TGTGCCAGCAGTCGACCTAGCGGGGGGCACAATGAGCAGTTCTTC. Translation: CASSRPSGGHNEQFF.

V and J are TRBV5-4 and TRBJ2-2; D call uncertain. Germline V gene sequence: CDR1 SGHNT, CDR2 YYREEE (reference sequence). V lost 7 bases to trimming and J lost 6 bases, with 10 bases between them. The CDR3 is 12 residues long. The DNA of the CDR3 is TGTGCCAGCCGTCTGGACGCCGGGGAGCTGTTTTTT. It is translated as CASRLDAGELFF.

The rearrangement links TRBV7-2 to TRBJ2-3, with 9 bases lining up with TRBD2. This CDR3 comprises 15 residues. Unmatched junction bases numbered 3, after V lost 5 bases and J lost 0 bases. Germline V lookup: CDR1 SGHTA, CDR2 FQGNSA. CDR3 amino acids: CASSPSGVSTDTQYF. CDR3 DNA: TGTGCCAGCAGCCCTAGCGGGGTTAGCACAGATACGCAGTATTTT.

This clone appeared once. The J gene is TRBJ1-6, the V gene TRBV19; D is unresolved. The CDR3 consists of 13 residues. The V end lost 0 bases, the J end lost 7 bases, and 4 bases lay between the germline ends. Per germline, CDR1 LNHDA and CDR2 SQIVND (reference sequence). In DNA form, the CDR3 reads TGTGCCAGTAGTATAGATCTGAATTCACCCCTCCACTTT. This encodes CASSIDLNSPLHF.

This rearrangement joins TRBV20-1 to TRBJ1-1; D not certain. The CDR3 length is 10 residues. Deletions cut 6 bases from V and 1 base from J, with 3 bases between. Germline loops: CDR1 DFQATT, CDR2 SNEGSKA (reference sequence). The CDR3 bases are TGCAGTGCCTCGAACACTGAAGCTTTCTTT. It yields the protein CSASNTEAFF.

The chain has TRBV5-1 and TRBJ1-1; 9 bases match TRBD1. This CDR3 has 15 residues. In germline, CDR1 is SGHRS, CDR2 YFSETQ. The V segment lost 0 bases and the J segment 3 bases; nucleotides outside the gene matches: 3. CDR3 in DNA: TGCGCCAGCAGCTTGGAGGGACAGGGTTACACTGAAGCTTTCTTT. It is translated as CASSLEGQGYTEAFF.

Only a few counts were recorded for this clone. This chain uses TRBV7-2 with TRBJ1-4; the D gene is possibly TRBD1 (5 bases). Germline loops: CDR1 SGHTA, CDR2 FQGNSA. The CDR3 spans 15 residues. Trimming removed 5 bases from V and 7 bases from J, with 17 bases in between. CDR3 DNA: TGTGCCAGCAGCACAGAGGGGCCCCGAGCTGAAAAACTGTTTTTT. Translated: CASSTEGPRAEKLFF.

The gene calls are TRBV5-1 and TRBJ1-1; D unclear. The CDR3 is 16 amino acids. Germline-derived CDR1 and CDR2 are SGHRS and YFSETQ. Trimming shortened V by 0 bases and J by 0 bases, and 12 bases separated the two germline ends. CDR3 protein: CASSLGQTFMNTEAFF. The CDR3 DNA reads TGCGCCAGCAGCTTGGGGCAAACTTTTATGAACACTGAAGCTTTCTTT.

A few counts support this clone. CDR3 amino acids: CASSPRGGGQPQHF. The DNA for the CDR3 is TGTGCCAGCAGCCCAAGGGGGGGAGGTCAGCCCCAGCATTTT. The chain employs TRBV7-9 and TRBJ1-5; perhaps TRBD1 as D (6 bases). V shed 5 bases and J shed 6 bases, with 14 bases lying between them. CDR3 size: 14 residues. The V gene's germline CDR1 is SEHNR and CDR2 FQNEAQ (reference sequence).

V usage is TRBV7-2 and J usage is TRBJ1-2; a weak D match, TRBD1 (5 bases). This CDR3 is 14 amino acids long. Germline loops: CDR1 SGHTA, CDR2 FQGNSA. V was shortened by 5 bases and J by 0 bases, with 10 bases between the two germline ends. Here the CDR3 reads CASSPTDTNYGYTF. The CDR3, as DNA: TGTGCCAGCAGCCCGACAGATACTAACTATGGCTACACCTTC.